This T cell receptor (beta chain) originates from a study of CD8+CD57+ T cells in acquired aplastic anemia. Study-level findings and limits: Patients and controls shared 25 to 30 CD8+ CDR3 sequences, highly expressed in patients.

According to the study, genomic DNA was the template for TCR beta VDJ and CDR3 profiling. TCRdb re-analysed the reads in MiXCR, keeping a single row per CDR3 protein. The sample contains just over 200,000 distinct CDR3 sequences, 55% to 65% of which appear only once. Those patients picked for sequencing had displayed CD8+CD57+ cell expansion on flow cytometry. The germline V and J ends were trimmed by 3 bases and 1 base, with 10 bases remaining between them. CDR1 is SGHTA and CDR2 is FQGNSA in the germline V gene. The CDR3 sequence is 15 residues long. Turning to this clonotype: Its matching antigen is unknown.

This clonotype was sampled from a human donor with aplastic anemia. This sequence joins TRBV7-2 and TRBJ1-5, with a weak D call TRBD1 (5 bases). The material sequenced was sorted CD4+, CD8+, or CD8+CD57+ T cells (not recorded which) from PBMCs. The CDR3 spells CASSFGTASNQPQHF. The CDR3 DNA sequence: TGTGCCAGCAGCTTCGGGACTGCGAGCAATCAGCCCCAGCATTTT.